The rows below give T cell receptor beta chains drawn from one sample of a study of identical twins. One entry per CDR3 protein, called by TCRdb with MiXCR from the 5' RACE reads. The data show some 900,000 distinct CDR3 sequences, 10% to 15% seen once. These data were also filed under a second study, of yellow fever vaccine responses in identical twins.

Material for sequencing was PBMCs. These receptors were obtained from a woman younger than 30 in good health. The CDR3 runs from the conserved cysteine through the conserved F or W. For some rows the clone size is stated as once, few or many, or as a class when expanded; others skip it.

>TRBJ1-6|NA|TRBV5-1
CASSFTGNRGSPLHF
>TRBJ1-4|few|TRBV7-9
CASSAHPNEKLFF
>TRBJ2-1|many|TRBV5-1
CASRDGLAGVGEQFF
>TRBJ2-1|many|TRBV29-1
CSVEEGPGLSFNEQFF
>TRBJ1-1|once|TRBV2
CASVLDGQVNTEAFF
>TRBJ2-2|NA|TRBV19
CASSIWQGVNTGELFF
>TRBJ2-1|NA|TRBV20-1
CSARASGGPEQFF
>TRBJ2-2|NA|TRBV29-1
CSVDRGGTGELFF
>TRBJ2-1|NA|TRBV14
CASSHLTGWYEQFF
>TRBJ2-1|NA|TRBV4-1
CASGTYGSGYYNEQFF
>TRBJ1-2|NA|TRBV12-3/TRBV12-4
CASTKTGGLSYGYTF
>TRBJ2-1|NA|TRBV24-1
CATSALAGVYEQFF
>TRBJ2-2|few|TRBV5-1
CASTPLAAVNTGELFF
>TRBJ1-1|few|TRBV7-9
CASSDDRDRAEAFF
>TRBJ2-7|few|TRBV12-3/TRBV12-4
CASSFGPAGTSYEQYF
>TRBJ2-5|few|TRBV29-1
CSVEDRKNGKTQYF
>TRBJ1-4|NA|TRBV29-1
CSVPDRRNEKLFF
>TRBJ1-6|few|TRBV20-1
CSASPQTLATLHF
>TRBJ2-1|few|TRBV20-1
CSAGTSGSNEQFF
>TRBJ2-6|many|TRBV4-1
CASSQEVRAGANVLTF
>TRBJ2-1|many|TRBV24-1
CATSDSYEQFF
>TRBJ2-7|NA|TRBV7-8
CASSLGEGVTYEQYF
>TRBJ1-1|NA|TRBV25-1
CASSPVLGNTEAFF
>TRBJ1-3|few|TRBV11-2
CASSLVGPGAAINSGNTIYF
>TRBJ2-1|many|TRBV12-3/TRBV12-4
CASSPTGENEQFF
>TRBJ1-5|few|TRBV2
CASSRQEGNQPQHF